The 26 T cell receptor beta chains below come from one sample, sequenced in a study of blood T cell repertoires in COVID-19. The assay was immunoSEQ multiplex PCR, and TCRdb's table has in-frame clones only and misses some. The data show 150,000 to 200,000 clones, with 79% seen just once and 17% held by the top ten. Sequencing was done on a sample of peripheral blood. These TCRs come from a man aged 60 to 75 with active or convalescent COVID-19.

This chain connects TRBV6-5 to TRBJ1-6, with TRBD1 identical over 9 bases. V dropped 6 bases and J dropped 9; count of bases not matched to a gene: 3. CDR1 and CDR2 from the germline V gene are MNHEY and SVGAGI. CDR3 length: 13 residues. The CDR3 DNA sequence: TGTGCCAGCAGGACAGGGGGGCGTTCACCCCTCCACTTT. As protein: CASRTGGRSPLHF.

This chain joins TRBV11-2 and TRBJ2-7; D gene unclear. The V end lost 0 bases, the J end lost 0 bases, and 15 bases lay between the germline ends. Germline lookup yields CDR1 SGHAT and CDR2 FQNNGV. CDR3 length: 17 residues. Here the CDR3 DNA reads TGTGCCAGCAGCTTAGACAACGGCCCCGCTAGCTCCTACGAGCAGTACTTC. This codes for CASSLDNGPASSYEQYF.

V and J are TRBV19 and TRBJ2-7; 7 bases agree with TRBD1. The CDR3 sequence is 16 residues long. V dropped 1 base and J dropped 0; count of bases not matched to a gene: 6. Germline CDR1 and CDR2: LNHDA and SQIVND (reference sequence). This CDR3 is CASSIAGTDSSYEQYF. DNA of the CDR3: TGTGCCAGTAGTATAGCCGGGACAGACAGCTCCTACGAGCAGTACTTC. The full variable domain, with the rest looked up from reference TRBV19 and TRBJ2-7, is DGGITQSPKYLFRKEGQNVTLSCEQNLNHDAMYWYRQDPGQGLRLIYYSQIVNDFQKGDIAEGYSVSREKKESFPLTVTSAQKNPTAFYLCASSIAGTDSSYEQYFGPGTRLTVT.

Notes on this clone: In the same sample, other DNA sequences code for this CDR3. This sequence joins TRBV20-1 and TRBJ2-1, with D unresolved. The CDR3 extends over 11 amino acids. Germline-derived CDR1 and CDR2 are DFQATT and SNEGSKA (reference sequence). Trimming removed 2 bases at V and 5 bases at J, with 4 bases between. The CDR3 DNA follows: TGCAGTGCTAGAACGGACAATGAGCAGTTCTTC. Translating it yields CSARTDNEQFF.

V gene TRBV3-1 (or the pseudogene TRBV3-2) combines with J gene TRBJ1-2; D gene ambiguous. CDR3 length equals 12 residues. Germline V CDR1 and CDR2: LGHDT, YNNKEL (reference sequence). Between the trimmed V and J ends, which lost 1 base and 10 bases, there was a span of 10 bases. The CDR3 spells CASSQGGNLYTF. The DNA of the CDR3 is TGTGCCAGCAGCCAAGGAGGGAATCTCTACACCTTC.

V is TRBV7-7 and J is TRBJ2-1, with 8 bases lining up with TRBD2. The ends lost 5 bases at V and 9 bases at J; junction bases unmatched: 6. Looked up from germline, CDR1 is SSHAT and CDR2 is FNYEAQ (reference sequence). The CDR3 length is 13 residues. CDR3 loop: CASSQSGGGEQFF. Here the CDR3 DNA reads TGTGCCAGCAGCCAGAGCGGGGGTGGTGAGCAGTTCTTC.

The chain employs TRBV18 and TRBJ1-1, with 7 bases aligning to TRBD1. Germline V gene lookup returns CDR1 KGHSH and CDR2 LQKENI. The V gene end was trimmed by 4 bases and the J gene end by 4 bases; junction bases not matched to a gene: 9. The CDR3 has 15 residues. The CDR3 region has the DNA TGTGCCAGCTCACGTGCCGTCGACAGGGTCACTGAAGCTTTCTTT. It translates to CASSRAVDRVTEAFF.

This clone was found many times. The rearrangement joins TRBV5-1 to TRBJ2-2, with 10 bases that match TRBD2. V lost 2 bases and J lost 7; bases outside the gene matches: 5. Germline-derived CDR1 and CDR2 are SGHRS and YFSETQ. This CDR3 has 15 residues. The CDR3 loop is CASSLTSGTGGELFF. The CDR3 DNA is TGCGCCAGCAGCTTAACTAGCGGGACGGGCGGGGAGCTGTTTTTT. Variable domain in full (rest from reference TRBV5-1 and TRBJ2-2): KAGVTQTPRYLIKTRGQQVTLSCSPISGHRSVSWYQQTPGQGLQFLFEYFSETQRNKGNFPGRFSGRQFSNSRSEMNVSTLELGDSALYLCASSLTSGTGGELFFGEGSRLTVL.

The chain joins TRBV7-2 to TRBJ2-3; 9 bases line up with TRBD2. V lost 3 bases and J lost 6; bases outside the gene matches: 10. The CDR3 sequence is 16 residues long. Germline-derived CDR1 and CDR2 are SGHTA and FQGNSA. Here the CDR3 reads CASSFRDSGSGDTQYF. In DNA form, the CDR3 reads TGTGCCAGCAGCTTTCGGGATAGCGGGAGTGGGGATACGCAGTATTTT.

This chain joins TRBV5-3 and TRBJ1-5, with 11 bases fitting TRBD1. Being an ORF, TRBV5-3 has a function that is uncertain. The CDR3 sequence is 18 residues long. The V gene end was trimmed by 5 bases and the J gene end by 0 bases; junction bases not matched to a gene: 10. CDR3 coding DNA: TGTGCCAGAAGGACGGACAGGGGGCGGGATTATAGCAATCAGCCCCAGCATTTT. This translates into CARRTDRGRDYSNQPQHF.

The V and J genes are TRBV28 and TRBJ1-1, with D possibly being TRBD1 (6 bases). From germline, CDR1 is MDHEN and CDR2 SYDVKM. This CDR3 comprises 13 residues. Trimming cost V 8 bases and J 3 bases, with 13 bases left between them. The CDR3 is CASRKTGHTEAFF. CDR3 nucleotides: TGTGCCAGCCGAAAAACAGGGCACACTGAAGCTTTCTTT.

This rearrangement joins TRBV3-1 (or the pseudogene TRBV3-2) to TRBJ2-1; TRBD2 matches at 12 bases. The CDR3 consists of 15 residues. With 4 bases clipped from V and 10 bases from J, the junction kept 8 bases outside the gene matches. Germline loops: CDR1 LGHDT, CDR2 YNNKEL (reference sequence). The CDR3 bases are TGTGCCAGCAGCCTTCTAGCGGGAGGGCCCGGGGAGCAGTTCTTC. This sequence encodes CASSLLAGGPGEQFF.

The chain recombines TRBV6-2 or TRBV6-3 with TRBJ2-5; no clear D. The length of the CDR3 is 12 residues. V was clipped by 4 bases and J by 2 bases, with 5 bases between them. Germline CDR1 MNHEY, CDR2 SVGEGT. Here the CDR3 DNA reads TGTGCCAGCAGTTCCACACAAGAGACCCAGTACTTC. The encoded protein is CASSSTQETQYF.

The chain carries TRBV7-9 and TRBJ1-1, with 7 bases matching TRBD1. In germline, CDR1 is SEHNR, CDR2 FQNEAQ (reference sequence). CDR3 length: 14 residues. With V trimmed by 8 bases and J by 0 bases, 6 bases remained unmatched. CDR3 in DNA: TGTGCCAGCCTCCTACAGGGGATGAACACTGAAGCTTTCTTT. It yields the protein CASLLQGMNTEAFF.

Here the CDR3 DNA reads TGTGCCAGCAGGGGGGACAGGGGGTACTCTGGGGCCAACGTCCTGACTTTC. The encoded protein is CASRGDRGYSGANVLTF. This sequence joins TRBV25-1 and TRBJ2-6; 11 bases map to TRBD1. This CDR3 region has 17 residues. Looked up from germline, CDR1 is MGHDK and CDR2 is SYGVNS. Losses at the gene ends were 6 bases for V and 0 bases for J; bases not matched to a gene: 4.

This clone appeared a single time. The chain recombines TRBV28 with TRBJ1-2, with 12 bases that match TRBD1. V trimming: 7 bases; J trimming: 7 bases; junction bases outside the gene matches: 7. Germline V gene lookup returns CDR1 MDHEN and CDR2 SYDVKM. The CDR3 totals 14 residues. For the CDR3, the DNA is TGTGCCAGCATTTCGGGACAGGGGGCTGGTGGCTACACCTTC. Its protein product is CASISGQGAGGYTF.

In this sample, this clone turned up once. V is TRBV29-1 and J is TRBJ1-1; no clear D. Trimming stripped 0 bases from V and 2 bases from J, with 7 bases between. CDR3 size: 13 residues. The germline CDR1 and CDR2 sequences are SQVTM and ANQGSEA. In DNA form, the CDR3 reads TGCAGCGTTGAAGATCCCCAAAACACTGAAGCTTTCTTT. The encoded protein is CSVEDPQNTEAFF.

The rearrangement uses TRBV28 and TRBJ1-2; 7 nucleotides line up with TRBD1. The germline V gene encodes CDR1 MDHEN and CDR2 SYDVKM. The length of the CDR3 is 15 residues. The J segment lost 3 bases and the V segment lost 4 bases, leaving 8 bases of the junction unmatched. The CDR3 loop reads CASSSLTGPYYGYTF. CDR3 nucleotides: TGTGCCAGCAGTTCTTTGACAGGGCCCTACTATGGCTACACCTTC.

This chain links TRBV12-3 or TRBV12-4 with TRBJ1-1; 7 nucleotides match TRBD1. Trimming took 5 bases from V and 9 from J; bases not matched to a gene: 6. The CDR3 runs to 12 residues. The CDR3 is CASSQPGQQAFF. For the CDR3, the DNA is TGTGCCAGCAGTCAGCCGGGACAGCAAGCTTTCTTT.

This clone turned up a few times. This chain uses TRBV12-3 or TRBV12-4 with TRBJ2-3; D gene ambiguous. Trimming removed 3 bases at V and 4 bases at J, with 8 bases between. This CDR3 region has 13 residues. The CDR3 sequence is CASSFLSPDTQYF. The CDR3 DNA follows: TGTGCCAGCAGTTTTCTGTCCCCAGATACGCAGTATTTT.

The V gene is TRBV7-3, the J gene TRBJ2-7; 8 bases match TRBD2. Trimming took 1 base from V and 2 from J; bases not matched to a gene: 4. The CDR3 consists of 15 residues. The germline V gene encodes CDR1 SGHTA and CDR2 FQGTGA. This CDR3 is CASSLSGGRTYEQYF. The CDR3, as DNA: TGTGCCAGCAGCTTAAGTGGCGGGAGGACCTACGAGCAGTACTTC.

V is TRBV3-1 (or the pseudogene TRBV3-2) and J is TRBJ1-5, with 10 bases matching TRBD1. CDR1 and CDR2 from the germline V gene are LGHDT and YNNKEL (reference sequence). Trimming at V came to 3 bases and at J to 0 bases, leaving 5 bases not matched to a gene. The CDR3 runs to 17 residues. The CDR3 sequence is CASSQGGQGNSNQPQHF. The CDR3 DNA reads as TGTGCCAGCAGCCAGGGGGGACAGGGGAATAGCAATCAGCCCCAGCATTTT.

The V gene is TRBV5-1, the J gene TRBJ2-1; TRBD2 aligns across 7 bases. V dropped 0 bases and J dropped 8; count of bases not matched to a gene: 14. The length of the CDR3 is 17 residues. Germline CDR1 is SGHRS and CDR2 is YFSETQ. The CDR3 loop is CASSLGPSGRAWDEQFF. DNA for the CDR3: TGCGCCAGCAGCTTGGGGCCTAGCGGAAGGGCGTGGGATGAGCAGTTCTTC.

V gene TRBV27 combines with J gene TRBJ1-6; no firm D call. Germline V gene lookup returns CDR1 MNHEY and CDR2 SMNVEV (reference sequence). V dropped 5 bases and J dropped 10 bases, with 12 bases sitting between them. The CDR3 sequence is 13 residues long. CDR3 amino acids: CASSDTRNSPLHF. CDR3 DNA: TGTGCCAGCAGTGACACCCGGAACTCACCCCTCCACTTT.

The chain couples TRBV19 to TRBJ2-1, with 8 bases aligning to TRBD1. Germline assignment: CDR1 LNHDA and CDR2 SQIVND (reference sequence). Trimming cost V 9 bases and J 10 bases; bases outside gene matches: 20. This CDR3 is built from 16 residues. Here the CDR3 DNA reads TGTGCCAGCGATCAGGGGGCTGGCACTAGGCTAGACGAGCAGTTCTTC. Amino acid sequence: CASDQGAGTRLDEQFF.

This chain links TRBV3-1 (or the pseudogene TRBV3-2) with TRBJ1-4, with 8 positions matching TRBD1. CDR1 LGHDT and CDR2 YNNKEL come from the germline V gene (reference sequence). This CDR3 has 16 residues. V lost 3 bases to trimming and J lost 3 bases; unmatched junction nucleotides: 6. The CDR3 bases are TGTGCCAGCAGCCACACAACAGGGGGTCCTAATGAAAAACTGTTTTTT. The encoded protein is CASSHTTGGPNEKLFF.